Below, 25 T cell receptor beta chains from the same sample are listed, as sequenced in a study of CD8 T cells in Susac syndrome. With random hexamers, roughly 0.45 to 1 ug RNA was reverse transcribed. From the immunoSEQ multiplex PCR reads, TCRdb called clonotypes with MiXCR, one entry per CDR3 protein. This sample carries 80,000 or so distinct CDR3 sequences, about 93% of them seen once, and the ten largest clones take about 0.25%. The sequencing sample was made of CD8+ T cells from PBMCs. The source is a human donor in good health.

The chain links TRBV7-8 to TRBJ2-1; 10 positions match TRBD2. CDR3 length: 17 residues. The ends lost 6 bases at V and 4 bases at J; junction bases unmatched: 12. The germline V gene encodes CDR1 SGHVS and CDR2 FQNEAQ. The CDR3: CASRWAGTSDPYNEQFF. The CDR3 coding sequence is TGTGCCAGCAGATGGGCCGGGACTAGCGACCCATACAATGAGCAGTTCTTC.

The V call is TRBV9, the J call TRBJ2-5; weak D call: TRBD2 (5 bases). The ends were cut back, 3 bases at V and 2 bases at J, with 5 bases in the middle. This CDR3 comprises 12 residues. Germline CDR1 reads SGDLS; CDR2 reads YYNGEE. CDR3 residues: CASSGGQETQYF. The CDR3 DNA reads TGTGCCAGCAGCGGAGGGCAAGAGACCCAGTACTTC. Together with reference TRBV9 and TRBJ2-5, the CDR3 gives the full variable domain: DSGVTQTPKHLITATGQRVTLRCSPRSGDLSVYWYQQSLDQGLQFLIQYYNGEERAKGNILERFSAQQFPDLHSELNLSSLELGDSALYFCASSGGQETQYFGPGTRLLVL.

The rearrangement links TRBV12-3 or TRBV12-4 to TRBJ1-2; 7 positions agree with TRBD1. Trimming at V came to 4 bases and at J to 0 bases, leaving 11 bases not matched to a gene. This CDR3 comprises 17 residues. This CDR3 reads CASSSTMGQPPNYGYTF. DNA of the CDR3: TGTGCCAGCAGTTCGACTATGGGACAGCCACCTAACTATGGCTACACCTTC.

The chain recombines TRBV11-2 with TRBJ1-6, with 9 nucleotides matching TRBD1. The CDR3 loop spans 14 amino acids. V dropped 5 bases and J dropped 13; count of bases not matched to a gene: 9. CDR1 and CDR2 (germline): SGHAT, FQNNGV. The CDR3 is CASSQGQGKGPLHF. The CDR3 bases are TGTGCCAGCAGCCAAGGACAGGGGAAAGGTCCCCTCCACTTT.

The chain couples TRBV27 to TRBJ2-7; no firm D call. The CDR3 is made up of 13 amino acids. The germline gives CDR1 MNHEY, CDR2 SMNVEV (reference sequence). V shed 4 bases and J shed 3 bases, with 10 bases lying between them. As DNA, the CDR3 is TGTGCCAGCAGTTGGCAGGCAGGCTACGAGCAGTACTTC. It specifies CASSWQAGYEQYF.

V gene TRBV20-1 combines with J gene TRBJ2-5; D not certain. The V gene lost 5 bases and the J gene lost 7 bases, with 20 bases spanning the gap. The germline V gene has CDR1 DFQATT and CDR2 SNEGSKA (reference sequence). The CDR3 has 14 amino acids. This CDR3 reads CSAFRAAKPGTQYF. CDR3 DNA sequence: TGCAGTGCTTTCCGGGCCGCGAAGCCCGGGACCCAGTACTTC.

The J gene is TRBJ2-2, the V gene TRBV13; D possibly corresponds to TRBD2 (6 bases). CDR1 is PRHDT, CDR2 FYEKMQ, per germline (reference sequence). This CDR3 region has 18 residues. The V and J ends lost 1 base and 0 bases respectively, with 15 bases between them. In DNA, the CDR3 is TGTGCCAGCAGCTTAGCCCAGGCGCTAGCGACGAACACCGGGGAGCTGTTTTTT. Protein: CASSLAQALATNTGELFF.

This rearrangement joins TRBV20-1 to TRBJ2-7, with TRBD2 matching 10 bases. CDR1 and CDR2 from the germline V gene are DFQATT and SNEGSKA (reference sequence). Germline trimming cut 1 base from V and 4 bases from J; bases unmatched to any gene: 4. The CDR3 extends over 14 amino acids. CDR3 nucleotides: TGCAGTGCTAGAGGAGGGACTAGCGCGTACGAGCAGTACGTC. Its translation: CSARGGTSAYEQYV.

CDR3 protein: CASVGGGTQYF. The DNA for the CDR3 is TGTGCCAGCGTTGGGGGGGGTACGCAGTATTTT. The chain employs TRBV6-5 and TRBJ2-3; 7 bases are shared with TRBD2. Germline CDR1 reads MNHEY; CDR2 reads SVGAGI. This CDR3 is 11 amino acids long. Losses at the gene ends were 8 bases for V and 8 bases for J; bases not matched to a gene: 4.

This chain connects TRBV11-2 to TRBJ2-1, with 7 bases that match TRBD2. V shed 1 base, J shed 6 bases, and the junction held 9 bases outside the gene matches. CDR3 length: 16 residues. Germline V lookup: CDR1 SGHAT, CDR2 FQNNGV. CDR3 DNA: TGTGCCAGCAGCTTAGGTGTGGGGGGGAAGGGCAATGAGCAGTTCTTC. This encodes CASSLGVGGKGNEQFF.

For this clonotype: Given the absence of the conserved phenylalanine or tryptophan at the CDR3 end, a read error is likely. CDR3 protein: CASSEALGPSSYEQYL. As DNA, the CDR3 is TGTGCCAGCAGTGAAGCGCTCGGGCCTAGCTCCTACGAGCAGTACCTC. The chain employs TRBV2 and TRBJ2-7; D gene uncertain. Germline CDR1 and CDR2: SNHLY and FYNNEI. Between the trimmed V and J ends, which lost 0 bases and 0 bases, there was a span of 12 bases. The CDR3 is made up of 16 amino acids.

The CDR3 nucleotides are TGTGCCAGCAGTCTAGCGGGGCCCGGGGAGCTGTTTTTT. Amino acids: CASSLAGPGELFF. V is TRBV6-1 and J is TRBJ2-2; TRBD2 aligns across 9 bases. The germline V gene has CDR1 MNHNS and CDR2 SASEGT. The CDR3 totals 13 residues. With V trimmed by 5 bases and J by 6 bases, 1 base remained unmatched.

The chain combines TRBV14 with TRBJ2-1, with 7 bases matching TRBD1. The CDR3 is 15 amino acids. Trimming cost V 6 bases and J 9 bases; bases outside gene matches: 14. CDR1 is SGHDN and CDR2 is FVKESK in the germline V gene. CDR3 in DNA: TGTGCCAGCAGACTAGGGACAGTGGTCGGCGGTGAGCAGTTCTTC. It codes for CASRLGTVVGGEQFF.

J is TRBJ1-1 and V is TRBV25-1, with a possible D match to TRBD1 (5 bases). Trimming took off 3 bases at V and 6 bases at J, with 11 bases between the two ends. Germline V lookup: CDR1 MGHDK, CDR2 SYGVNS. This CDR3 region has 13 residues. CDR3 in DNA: TGTGCCAGCAGTGATCGGGGGACCTCTGAAGCTTTCTTT. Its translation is CASSDRGTSEAFF.

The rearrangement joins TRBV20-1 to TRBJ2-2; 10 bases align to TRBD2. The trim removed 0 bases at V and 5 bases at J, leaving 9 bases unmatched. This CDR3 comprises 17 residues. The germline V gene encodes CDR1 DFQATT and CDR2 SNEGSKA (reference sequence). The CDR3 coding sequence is TGCAGTGCTAGAGATCGGCTAGCGGGAGCTGCGACCGGGGAGCTGTTTTTT. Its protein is CSARDRLAGAATGELFF.

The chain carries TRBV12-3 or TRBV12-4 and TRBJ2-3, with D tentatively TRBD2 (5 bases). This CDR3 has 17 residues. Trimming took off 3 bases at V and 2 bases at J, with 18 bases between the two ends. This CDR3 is CASSLRAYPALTDTQYF. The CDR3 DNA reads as TGTGCCAGCAGTTTGAGGGCCTACCCGGCCCTCACAGATACGCAGTATTTT.

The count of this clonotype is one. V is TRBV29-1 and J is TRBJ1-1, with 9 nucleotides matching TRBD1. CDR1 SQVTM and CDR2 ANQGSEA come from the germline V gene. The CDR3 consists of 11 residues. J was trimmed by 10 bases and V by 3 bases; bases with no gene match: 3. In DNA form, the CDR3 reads TGCAGCGTTGATCGGGGACAGGGAGCTTTCTTT. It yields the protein CSVDRGQGAFF.

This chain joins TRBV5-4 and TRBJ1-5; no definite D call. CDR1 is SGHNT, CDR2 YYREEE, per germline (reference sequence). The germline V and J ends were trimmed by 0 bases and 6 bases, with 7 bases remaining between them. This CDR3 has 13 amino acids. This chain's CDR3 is CASSLERGQPQHF. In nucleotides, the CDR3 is TGTGCCAGCAGCTTGGAGCGGGGTCAGCCCCAGCATTTT.

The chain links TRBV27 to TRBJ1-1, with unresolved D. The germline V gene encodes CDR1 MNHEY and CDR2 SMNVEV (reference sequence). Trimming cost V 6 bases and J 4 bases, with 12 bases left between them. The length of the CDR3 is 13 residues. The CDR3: CASSQGRATEAFF. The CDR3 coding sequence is TGTGCCAGCAGCCAAGGTCGGGCCACTGAAGCTTTCTTT.

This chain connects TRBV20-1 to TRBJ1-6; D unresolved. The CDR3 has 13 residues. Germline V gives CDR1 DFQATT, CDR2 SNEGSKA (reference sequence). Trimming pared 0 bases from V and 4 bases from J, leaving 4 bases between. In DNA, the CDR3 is TGCAGTGCTAGAGAAGAGTATAATTCACCCCTCCACTTT. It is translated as CSAREEYNSPLHF.

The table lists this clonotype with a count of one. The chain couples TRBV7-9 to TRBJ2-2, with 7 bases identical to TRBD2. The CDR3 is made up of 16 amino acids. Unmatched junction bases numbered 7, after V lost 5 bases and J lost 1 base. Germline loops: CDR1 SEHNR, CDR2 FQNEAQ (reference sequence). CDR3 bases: TGTGCCAGCAGCGCCACTAGCGCCCTGAACACCGGGGAGCTGTTTTTT. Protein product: CASSATSALNTGELFF.

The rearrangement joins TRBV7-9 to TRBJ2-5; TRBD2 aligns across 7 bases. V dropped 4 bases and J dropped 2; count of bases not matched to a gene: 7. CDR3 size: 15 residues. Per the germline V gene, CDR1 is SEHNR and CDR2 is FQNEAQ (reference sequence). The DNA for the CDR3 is TGTGCCAGCAGCTCCCCTCGGCGGGGGCAAGAGACCCAGTACTTC. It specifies CASSSPRRGQETQYF.

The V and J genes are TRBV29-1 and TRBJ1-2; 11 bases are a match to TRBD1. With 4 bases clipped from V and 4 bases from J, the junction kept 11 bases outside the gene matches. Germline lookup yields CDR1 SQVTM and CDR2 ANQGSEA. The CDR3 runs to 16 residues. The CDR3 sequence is CSVVTGQGAGAYGYTF. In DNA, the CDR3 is TGCAGCGTTGTCACCGGACAGGGGGCGGGGGCCTATGGCTACACCTTC.

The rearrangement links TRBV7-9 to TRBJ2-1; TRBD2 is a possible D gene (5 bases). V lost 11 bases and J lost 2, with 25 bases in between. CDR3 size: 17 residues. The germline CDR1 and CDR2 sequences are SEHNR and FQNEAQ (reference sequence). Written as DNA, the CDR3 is TGTGCCGGTTGGAAAGCGGACGACGGGTTAGCCTACAATGAGCAGTTCTTC. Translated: CAGWKADDGLAYNEQFF.

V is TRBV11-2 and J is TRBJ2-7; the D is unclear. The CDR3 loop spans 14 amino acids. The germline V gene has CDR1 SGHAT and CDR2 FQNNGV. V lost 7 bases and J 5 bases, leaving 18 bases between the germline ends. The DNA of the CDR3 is TGTGCCAGCACCTATGGTGGGATTGGGGACGAGCAGTACGTC. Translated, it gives CASTYGGIGDEQYV.